This T cell receptor (beta chain) was profiled in a study of response to subunit inactivated influenza vaccine (dated by TCRdb to 2017 to 2018). About the full investigation: The study used deep quantitative T cell receptor repertoire profiling to track responses to a trivalent subunit inactivated influenza vaccine. What the study reported, not specific to this receptor: It was suggested by the authors that each seasonal influenza vaccination may recruit only a limited number of new T cells.

Receptor amplification or capture employed RT-PCR. TCRdb shows the sequencer as Illumina HiSeq 2500. The public reads were quality trimmed at Q25 with fastp and then assembled into clones with MiXCR by TCRdb, keeping productive beta chains. Duplicate CDR3 protein sequences are folded into a single record with the most common DNA and genes. For this sample the table gives 500,000 to 650,000 distinct CDR3 sequences, of which 6.5% to 8% were detected only once. 10% to 15% of the sample is in the top ten clones. Including cysteine and phenylalanine, the CDR3 has 15 amino acids. CDR3 DNA only is kept here, 45 bases in frame from base 1. V and J lose 6 bases and 0 bases, and a span of 16 bases separates them. CDR1 is given as DFQATT and CDR2 as SNEGSKA, both from the germline V gene (reference sequence). This clonotype was counted at least ten times. No cognate antigen has been identified for it. No clone much larger than this one lies a single base away; base qualities are absent.

Here the chain combines TRBV20-1 and TRBJ2-3; the D gene cannot be resolved beyond TRBD1 or TRBD2, each matching 5 bases. This clonotype was obtained from a man aged 50 to 75 who received an inactivated influenza vaccine. Donor details come from another sample of the same person, matched by shared clones. Sequencing was performed on PBMCs from blood, taken less than 30 months after vaccination. The base sequence is TGCAGTGCCGGCCGGGACCAATACAGCACAGATACGCAGTATTTT. Translated, this is CSAGRDQYSTDTQYF.